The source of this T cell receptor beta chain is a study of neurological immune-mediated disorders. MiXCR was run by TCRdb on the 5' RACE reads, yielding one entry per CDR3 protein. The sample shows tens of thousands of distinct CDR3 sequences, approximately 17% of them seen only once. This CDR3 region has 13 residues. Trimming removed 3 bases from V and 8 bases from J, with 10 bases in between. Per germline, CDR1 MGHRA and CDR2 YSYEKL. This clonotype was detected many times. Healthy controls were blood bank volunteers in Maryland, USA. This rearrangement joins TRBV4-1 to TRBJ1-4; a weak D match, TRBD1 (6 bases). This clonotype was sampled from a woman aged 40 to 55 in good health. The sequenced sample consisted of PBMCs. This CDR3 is CASSQGAREKLFF. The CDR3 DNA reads TGCGCCAGCAGCCAGGGGGCTAGGGAAAAACTGTTTTTT.